This T cell receptor (beta chain) was obtained from a study of regulatory T cells in long-lasting Graves disease. This clonotype was seen a handful of times. Time point reported: persistent/refractory GD, antithyroid drugs over 5 years with positive TRAb. PBMC RNA served as the TCR library source. The germline V and J ends were trimmed by 3 bases and 3 bases, with 12 bases remaining between them. The CDR3 sequence is 15 residues long. Relying on iRepertoire HTBI primers and Arm-PCR of CDR3 regions, the team built TCR beta libraries. MiXCR, run by TCRdb on the multiplex PCR reads, gives a single entry per CDR3 protein. The sample contains some 370,000 distinct CDR3 sequences, approximately 25% of which appear only once.

The sample was peripheral blood mononuclear cells (PBMCs), taken when the disease was refractory, from a patient treated with antithyroid drugs. The TCR comes from a woman aged 40 to 50 with Graves disease. The rearrangement joins TRBV12-3 or TRBV12-4 to TRBJ1-3, with TRBD1 as a possible D gene (5 bases). The CDR3 region has the DNA TGTGCCAGCAGTTTCCCCGTCGGGGGTGGAAACACCATATATTTT. It specifies CASSFPVGGGNTIYF.